These 27 T cell receptor beta chains share one sample of origin, sequenced in a study of spatial heterogeneity in lung cancer. The time point here: blood at routine non-recurrence follow-up after resection. TCRdb re-analysed the 5' RACE reads in MiXCR, keeping a single row per CDR3 protein. The data show about 36,000 distinct CDR3 sequences, roughly 8% seen once. Sequences were derived from PBMCs, sampled at follow-up. The receptors shown here come from a male donor with early-stage non-small cell lung cancer.

This clonotype was seen ten or more times. V is TRBV14 and J is TRBJ2-1; 7 positions agree with TRBD2. The CDR3 contains 16 residues. The germline CDR1 and CDR2 sequences are SGHDN and FVKESK. V gave up 4 bases and J gave up 4 bases; unmatched junction bases: 10. CDR3 loop: CASSPMGGTSYNEQFF. CDR3 in DNA: TGTGCCAGCAGCCCCATGGGGGGGACTTCTTACAATGAGCAGTTCTTC.

This clonotype has a handful of counts. The chain employs TRBV12-3 or TRBV12-4 and TRBJ2-6; D unresolved. The V and J ends lost 1 base and 0 bases respectively, with 7 bases between them. The length of the CDR3 is 16 residues. CDR3 amino acids: CASSLDRNSGANVLTF. As DNA, the CDR3 is TGTGCCAGCAGTTTAGACCGAAACTCTGGGGCCAACGTCCTGACTTTC.

This clonotype occurred many times. The V call is TRBV6-2 or TRBV6-3, the J call TRBJ2-3; 10 nucleotides align to TRBD1. CDR1 is MNHEY, CDR2 SVGEGT, per germline. V lost 5 bases and J lost 2; bases outside the gene matches: 7. The CDR3 has 16 residues. The CDR3: CASSHTGTGATDTQYF. CDR3 nucleotide sequence: TGTGCCAGCAGTCACACCGGGACAGGGGCCACAGATACGCAGTATTTT.

This clonotype has ten or more counts. The chain is built from TRBV12-3 or TRBV12-4 and TRBJ2-7; 10 nucleotides align to TRBD1. The CDR3 extends over 14 amino acids. Germline trimming cut 1 base from V and 4 bases from J; bases unmatched to any gene: 1. The CDR3 DNA reads TGTGCCAGCAGTTTAGGGGACAGGGGTTACGAGCAGTACTTC. The encoded protein is CASSLGDRGYEQYF.

This clonotype was seen repeatedly, ten times or more. This chain joins TRBV7-8 and TRBJ2-5; D not resolved. Trimming took off 6 bases at V and 1 base at J, with 15 bases between the two ends. This CDR3 region has 15 residues. Germline V gene data show CDR1 as SGHVS and CDR2 as FQNEAQ. This chain's CDR3 is CASSFSGLLQETQYF. The CDR3 DNA reads as TGTGCCAGCAGTTTTAGTGGATTGCTCCAAGAGACCCAGTACTTC.

This clonotype was seen repeatedly, ten times or more. J is TRBJ2-3 and V is TRBV28; 14 positions match TRBD2. The germline CDR1 and CDR2 sequences are MDHEN and SYDVKM. The CDR3 extends over 18 amino acids. J lost 0 bases, V lost 7 bases, and 9 bases had no gene match. The CDR3 DNA is TGTGCCAGCACCCCCGGGACTAGCGGGGGAGCTAGCACAGATACGCAGTATTTT. This encodes CASTPGTSGGASTDTQYF.

This clonotype was seen many times. V gene TRBV20-1 combines with J gene TRBJ1-2; D gene ambiguous. The ends were cut back, 0 bases at V and 3 bases at J, with 8 bases in the middle. Germline lookup yields CDR1 DFQATT and CDR2 SNEGSKA (reference sequence). The CDR3 consists of 13 residues. CDR3 residues: CSARDRRDYGYTF. The DNA for the CDR3 is TGCAGTGCTAGAGATCGGAGGGACTATGGCTACACCTTC.

The rearrangement links TRBV25-1 to TRBJ1-1; D might be TRBD1 (6 bases). The CDR3 has 16 residues. Germline V lookup: CDR1 MGHDK, CDR2 SYGVNS. Trimming removed 3 bases from V and 6 bases from J, with 20 bases in between. CDR3 protein: CASSDSRQGFSSEAFF. The CDR3, as DNA: TGTGCCAGCAGTGATTCAAGGCAGGGGTTTTCATCTGAAGCTTTCTTT.

There are many counts of this clonotype. The genes are TRBV6-6 and TRBJ2-3; no firm D call. The ends were cut back, 3 bases at V and 2 bases at J, with 15 bases in the middle. This CDR3 is built from 16 residues. Germline values: CDR1 MNHNY, CDR2 SVGAGI (reference sequence). Written as DNA, the CDR3 is TGTGCCAGCAGTTATGAGACCTTGGCCTTCACAGATACGCAGTATTTT. It encodes CASSYETLAFTDTQYF.

The CDR3 here is CSAPEGTGWTEAFF. CDR3 coding DNA: TGCAGTGCACCGGAGGGGACAGGATGGACTGAAGCTTTCTTT. The V call is TRBV20-1, the J call TRBJ1-1; 8 bases agree with TRBD1. The CDR3 runs to 14 residues. The junction had 11 bases not matched to a gene; V was cut back by 6 bases and J by 5 bases. Germline CDR1 DFQATT, CDR2 SNEGSKA (reference sequence).

This clonotype has a count of ten or more. V is TRBV29-1 and J is TRBJ2-7; D is perhaps TRBD1 or TRBD2 (5 bases each). The CDR3 runs to 11 residues. Trimming shortened V by 5 bases and J by 5 bases, and 10 bases separated the two germline ends. Germline values: CDR1 SQVTM, CDR2 ANQGSEA. Here the CDR3 reads CSVRDVHEQYF. CDR3 coding DNA: TGCAGCGTTCGGGACGTCCACGAGCAGTACTTC.

On this clonotype itself: This may arise from a read error, as a much more abundant clone is one base away. The gene calls are TRBV12-3 or TRBV12-4 and TRBJ2-5, with D perhaps matching TRBD1 (7 bases). Trimming removed 6 bases at V and 1 base at J, with 18 bases between. The CDR3 consists of 16 residues. The CDR3 region is CASSPGTEGLQETQYF. The CDR3 DNA reads as TGTGCCAGCAGCCCCGGGACAGAGGGACTCCAAGAGACCCAGTACTTC.

This clonotype was found many times. The chain uses TRBV5-4 and TRBJ1-2; D is possibly TRBD1 (5 bases). The CDR3 consists of 12 residues. In germline, CDR1 is SGHNT, CDR2 YYREEE (reference sequence). Trimming left V 0 bases short and J 8 bases short, with 8 bases between. The CDR3 loop is CASSLGGSGYTF. The CDR3 DNA reads TGTGCCAGCAGCTTGGGGGGGAGCGGCTACACCTTC.

This clonotype occurred many times. The chain carries TRBV7-6 and TRBJ2-2; possibly TRBD1 or TRBD2 for D (5 bases each). This CDR3 has 15 amino acids. With 4 bases removed from V and 6 bases from J, the gap between germline ends came to 15 bases. Germline CDR1 and CDR2: SGHVS and FNYEAQ. Here the CDR3 DNA reads TGTGCCAGCAGCTCCGTTACCGAGGGACCCGGGGAGCTGTTTTTT. This codes for CASSSVTEGPGELFF. Complete variable domain (other parts from reference TRBV7-6 and TRBJ2-2): GAGVSQSPRYKVTKRGQDVALRCDPISGHVSLYWYRQALGQGPEFLTYFNYEAQQDKSGLPNDRFSAERPEGSISTLTIQRTEQRDSAMYRCASSSVTEGPGELFFGEGSRLTVL.

The table lists this clonotype with a few counts. Possible read error: a much larger clone is one base away. The genes are TRBV11-2 and TRBJ2-3; 10 nucleotides match TRBD2. There are 16 residues in the CDR3. Germline CDR1 and CDR2: SGHAT and FQNNGV. CDR3 protein: CAGSLVSGGAEDTQYF. As DNA, the CDR3 is TGTGCCGGCAGCTTAGTGAGCGGGGGGGCTGAAGATACGCAGTATTTT.

This clonotype was detected many times. The chain is built from TRBV20-1 and TRBJ1-1; 9 bases match TRBD1. The CDR3 runs to 13 residues. Germline assignment: CDR1 DFQATT and CDR2 SNEGSKA (reference sequence). Trimming cost V 5 bases and J 4 bases; bases outside gene matches: 5. The CDR3 reads CSAPGTGPTEAFF. As DNA, the CDR3 is TGCAGTGCTCCCGGGACAGGGCCCACTGAAGCTTTCTTT.

Only a few counts were recorded for this clonotype. This sequence joins TRBV9 and TRBJ1-6; weak D call: TRBD1 (6 bases). Germline values: CDR1 SGDLS, CDR2 YYNGEE. V lost 2 bases and J 6 bases, leaving 12 bases between the germline ends. This CDR3 is 15 amino acids long. The CDR3: CASSVQQGSNSPLHF. Here the CDR3 DNA reads TGTGCCAGCAGCGTCCAACAGGGTTCTAATTCACCCCTCCACTTT.

The chain carries TRBV27 and TRBJ1-1; TRBD1 might be the D (5 bases). In germline, CDR1 is MNHEY, CDR2 SMNVEV (reference sequence). Between the trimmed V and J ends, which lost 0 bases and 6 bases, there was a span of 8 bases. The CDR3 is made up of 13 amino acids. The CDR3 DNA reads as TGTGCCAGCAGTTTATCGGGAGGGGCTGAAGCTTTCTTT. It yields the protein CASSLSGGAEAFF.

The table lists this clonotype with many counts. The rearrangement links TRBV19 to TRBJ2-1; 12 bases align to TRBD2. Germline CDR1 LNHDA, CDR2 SQIVND (reference sequence). The CDR3 contains 17 residues. The V and J ends lost 3 bases and 6 bases, in that order; junction bases with no gene match: 9. The DNA of the CDR3 is TGTGCCAGTAGTATGGGTCTAGCGGGGGGGCAGGGCAATGAGCAGTTCTTC. It translates to CASSMGLAGGQGNEQFF.

This clonotype came up many times. The chain uses TRBV27 and TRBJ2-7, with 8 positions matching TRBD2. This CDR3 has 13 residues. Germline V gene lookup returns CDR1 MNHEY and CDR2 SMNVEV (reference sequence). J gave up 6 bases and V 4 bases, and 5 bases lay outside the gene matches. CDR3 amino acids: CASSSGGEFEQYF. The CDR3 nucleotides read TGTGCCAGCAGTTCGGGGGGGGAGTTCGAGCAGTACTTC.

This clonotype was counted ten times or more. V is TRBV2 and J is TRBJ2-7; D gene unclear. Germline assignment: CDR1 SNHLY and CDR2 FYNNEI. CDR3 size: 15 residues. The V and J ends lost 4 bases and 1 base respectively, with 14 bases between them. CDR3 loop: CASSVSGVGSYEQYF. For the CDR3, the DNA is TGTGCCAGCAGTGTATCGGGCGTTGGTTCCTACGAGCAGTACTTC.

This clonotype has just a few counts. The chain links TRBV29-1 to TRBJ2-5, with a weak D call TRBD1 (7 bases). Germline CDR1 SQVTM, CDR2 ANQGSEA. This CDR3 contains 12 residues. V was clipped by 2 bases and J by 5 bases, with 9 bases between them. CDR3 coding DNA: TGCAGCGTTGAATCAGGGGGGGAGACCCAGTACTTC. It is translated as CSVESGGETQYF. The variable domain in full, with the rest retrieved from reference TRBV29-1 and TRBJ2-5, is SAVISQKPSRDICQRGTSLTIQCQVDSQVTMMFWYRQQPGQSLTLIATANQGSEATYESGFVIDKFPISRPNLTFSTLTVSNMSPEDSSIYLCSVESGGETQYFGPGTRLLVL.

This chain connects TRBV3-1 to TRBJ2-1; D possibly corresponds to TRBD2 (5 bases). Germline loops: CDR1 LGHDT, CDR2 YNNKEL (reference sequence). Deletions cut 2 bases from V and 4 bases from J, with 15 bases between. The CDR3 contains 16 residues. The CDR3, as DNA: TGTGCCAGCAGCCAACCCGGGGTCACGCTGTACAATGAGCAGTTCTTC. Protein sequence: CASSQPGVTLYNEQFF.

This clonotype was seen repeatedly, ten times or more. The chain uses TRBV3-1 and TRBJ1-2; the D is unclear. The length of the CDR3 is 13 residues. V shed 4 bases and J shed 2 bases, with 8 bases lying between them. Looked up from germline, CDR1 is LGHDT and CDR2 is YNNKEL (reference sequence). Here the CDR3 reads CASSPFGNYGYTF. The CDR3 coding sequence is TGTGCCAGCAGCCCGTTCGGAAACTATGGCTACACCTTC.

The table lists this clonotype with many counts. The chain links TRBV5-6 to TRBJ2-5; D remains ambiguous. Germline-derived CDR1 and CDR2 are SGHDT and YYEEEE. The CDR3 is 15 amino acids. The ends were cut back, 4 bases at V and 7 bases at J, with 20 bases in the middle. The CDR3 spells CASSQTLAGVGTQYF. In nucleotides, the CDR3 is TGTGCCAGCAGCCAAACTTTGGCAGGAGTGGGGACCCAGTACTTC.

This chain uses TRBV5-1 with TRBJ1-6; TRBD1 is a possible D gene (6 bases). The germline gives CDR1 SGHRS, CDR2 YFSETQ. The CDR3 runs to 14 residues. V was cut by 5 bases and J by 7 bases, with 13 bases left in between. Here the CDR3 DNA reads TGCGCCAGCAGTCCCACCGGGACAAATTCACCCCTCCACTTT. Protein sequence: CASSPTGTNSPLHF.

The chain carries TRBV5-1 and TRBJ2-7; 7 nucleotides align to TRBD1. V dropped 0 bases and J dropped 5; count of bases not matched to a gene: 5. Germline CDR1 SGHRS, CDR2 YFSETQ. The CDR3 loop spans 14 amino acids. Here the CDR3 DNA reads TGCGCCAGCAGCTTGGGACAGGGTTTCCACGAGCAGTACTTC. It yields the protein CASSLGQGFHEQYF. Filled out from reference TRBV5-1 and TRBJ2-7, the complete variable domain reads KAGVTQTPRYLIKTRGQQVTLSCSPISGHRSVSWYQQTPGQGLQFLFEYFSETQRNKGNFPGRFSGRQFSNSRSEMNVSTLELGDSALYLCASSLGQGFHEQYFGPGTRLTVT.